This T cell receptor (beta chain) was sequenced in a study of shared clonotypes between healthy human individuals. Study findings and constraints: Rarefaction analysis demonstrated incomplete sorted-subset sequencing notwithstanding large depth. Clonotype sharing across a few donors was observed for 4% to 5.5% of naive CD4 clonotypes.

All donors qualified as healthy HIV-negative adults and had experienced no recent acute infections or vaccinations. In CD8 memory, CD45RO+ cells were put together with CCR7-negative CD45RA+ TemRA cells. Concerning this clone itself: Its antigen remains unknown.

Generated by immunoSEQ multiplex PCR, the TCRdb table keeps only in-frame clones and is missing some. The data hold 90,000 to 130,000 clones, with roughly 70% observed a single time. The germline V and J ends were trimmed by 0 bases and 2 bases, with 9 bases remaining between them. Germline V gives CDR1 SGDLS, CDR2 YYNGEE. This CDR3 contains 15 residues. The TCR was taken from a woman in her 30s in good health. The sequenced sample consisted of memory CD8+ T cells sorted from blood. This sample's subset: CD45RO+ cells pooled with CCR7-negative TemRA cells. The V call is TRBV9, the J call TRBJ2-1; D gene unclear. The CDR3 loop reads CASSVDGVTYNEQFF. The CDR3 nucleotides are TGTGCCAGCAGCGTAGATGGGGTAACCTACAATGAGCAGTTCTTC.